The 22 T cell receptor beta chains presented below share a single source sample, sequenced in a study of blood T cell repertoires in COVID-19. Using immunoSEQ multiplex PCR, the repertoire was profiled, and TCRdb retains in-frame clones only, with some absent. This sample yields about 46,000 clones, of which approximately 85% are seen a single time; about a sixth belongs to the top ten. Sequencing input: peripheral blood. Receptors originate from a human donor in a cohort sampled during active COVID-19. The donor label of this sample is uncertain.

This rearrangement joins TRBV2 to TRBJ1-2; 8 nucleotides match TRBD1. CDR1 is SNHLY and CDR2 is FYNNEI in the germline V gene. V dropped 2 bases and J dropped 7; count of bases not matched to a gene: 3. This CDR3 has 13 residues. CDR3 coding DNA: TGTGCCAGCAGTGAACGGACAGGGTCTGGCTACACCTTC. It yields the protein CASSERTGSGYTF.

The chain uses TRBV3-1 (or the pseudogene TRBV3-2) and TRBJ2-5, with TRBD2 identical over 9 bases. Germline lookup yields CDR1 LGHDT and CDR2 YNNKEL (reference sequence). This CDR3 comprises 17 residues. V shed 1 base, J shed 3 bases, and the junction held 9 bases outside the gene matches. CDR3 nucleotides: TGTGCCAGCAGCCAAGCCTGGCGGGGGGGCGTTGAAGAGACCCAGTACTTC. Residues: CASSQAWRGGVEETQYF.

The chain uses TRBV6-6 and TRBJ1-5, with 9 bases fitting TRBD1. This CDR3 region has 16 residues. The V gene's germline CDR1 is MNHNY and CDR2 SVGAGI (reference sequence). J gave up 2 bases and V 6 bases, and 8 bases lay outside the gene matches. In DNA, the CDR3 is TGTGCCAGCAGACCACCACAGGGGGCGGGCAATCAGCCCCAGCATTTT. This sequence encodes CASRPPQGAGNQPQHF.

V and J are TRBV5-5 and TRBJ1-3; perhaps TRBD1 as D (6 bases). V lost 4 bases to trimming and J lost 0 bases, with 17 bases between them. CDR3 length: 17 amino acids. Germline CDR1 SGHKS, CDR2 YYEKEE (reference sequence). In DNA form, the CDR3 reads TGTGCCAGCAGCATACGGTGGGGGCGCAACTCTGGAAACACCATATATTTT. Encoded protein: CASSIRWGRNSGNTIYF.

The chain recombines TRBV6-1 with TRBJ2-7; 9 bases line up with TRBD1. The germline gives CDR1 MNHNS, CDR2 SASEGT. V lost 0 bases to trimming and J lost 2 bases; unmatched junction nucleotides: 2. This CDR3 has 15 residues. CDR3 sequence: CASSEAGTGPYEQYF. CDR3 sequence (DNA): TGTGCCAGCAGTGAAGCTGGGACAGGGCCCTACGAGCAGTACTTC.

V and J are TRBV30 and TRBJ1-2, with 7 bases identical to TRBD1. Germline V lookup: CDR1 GTSNPN, CDR2 SVGIG (reference sequence). J was trimmed by 6 bases and V by 3 bases; bases with no gene match: 7. The CDR3 is 13 amino acids. CDR3 bases: TGTGCCTGGAGAAAAGGAGGGGGCGATGGCTACACCTTC. Translating gives CAWRKGGGDGYTF.

This sequence joins TRBV5-1 and TRBJ2-7, with 9 bases aligning to TRBD2. V dropped 0 bases and J dropped 3; count of bases not matched to a gene: 1. The CDR3 runs to 14 residues. Looked up from germline, CDR1 is SGHRS and CDR2 is YFSETQ. The CDR3 coding sequence is TGCGCCAGCAGCTTGGAGCGGGGGGACTACGAGCAGTACTTC. Translation gives CASSLERGDYEQYF.

The CDR3: CASSPEFGTSASYRYGYTF. The CDR3 DNA reads TGCGCCAGCAGCCCCGAATTCGGGACATCAGCCAGCTATCGCTATGGCTACACCTTC. The V gene is TRBV4-1, the J gene TRBJ1-2; a weak D match, TRBD1 (6 bases). The CDR3 is 19 residues long. V shed 4 bases and J shed 4 bases, with 28 bases lying between them. Germline V gives CDR1 MGHRA, CDR2 YSYEKL.

The rearrangement links TRBV30 to TRBJ2-1; unclear D gene. Germline assignment: CDR1 GTSNPN and CDR2 SVGIG (reference sequence). This CDR3 has 14 amino acids. Trimming took 3 bases from V and 1 from J, leaving 10 bases between them. The chain's CDR3 is CAWRVRQSYNEQFF. The CDR3, as DNA: TGTGCCTGGAGGGTCCGCCAGTCCTACAATGAGCAGTTCTTC.

The chain combines TRBV5-1 with TRBJ1-1; D is perhaps TRBD1 (5 bases). V was clipped by 4 bases and J by 2 bases, with 6 bases between them. The CDR3 runs to 12 residues. Germline lookup yields CDR1 SGHRS and CDR2 YFSETQ. The CDR3 sequence: CASSQGNTEAFF. The CDR3 DNA reads as TGCGCCAGCAGCCAGGGTAACACTGAAGCTTTCTTT. The full variable domain, completed using reference TRBV5-1 and TRBJ1-1, is KAGVTQTPRYLIKTRGQQVTLSCSPISGHRSVSWYQQTPGQGLQFLFEYFSETQRNKGNFPGRFSGRQFSNSRSEMNVSTLELGDSALYLCASSQGNTEAFFGQGTRLTVV.

J is TRBJ1-2 and V is TRBV5-4, with 10 bases that match TRBD1. J gave up 2 bases and V 0 bases, and 4 bases lay outside the gene matches. Germline V gene lookup returns CDR1 SGHNT and CDR2 YYREEE (reference sequence). This CDR3 region has 16 residues. The CDR3 is CASSLALDRGNYGYTF. Written as DNA, the CDR3 is TGTGCCAGCAGCTTGGCCTTGGACAGGGGGAACTATGGCTACACCTTC.

This clone has only one observation. The V gene is TRBV2, the J gene TRBJ2-3, with D unresolved. The CDR3 spans 15 residues. Per germline, CDR1 SNHLY and CDR2 FYNNEI. V was clipped by 7 bases and J by 2 bases, with 16 bases between them. The CDR3 sequence: CASTEVDSLTDTQYF. As DNA, the CDR3 is TGTGCCAGCACCGAAGTTGACTCTCTCACAGATACGCAGTATTTT.

This chain joins TRBV30 and TRBJ1-3, with 7 bases aligning to TRBD1. Unmatched junction bases numbered 3, after V lost 4 bases and J lost 3 bases. The CDR3 has 13 amino acids. From germline, CDR1 is GTSNPN and CDR2 SVGIG (reference sequence). In DNA, the CDR3 is TGTGCCTGGACCCGGGACAGTGGAAACACCATATATTTT. It is translated as CAWTRDSGNTIYF.

The rearrangement uses TRBV29-1 and TRBJ1-1, with D possibly matching TRBD1 (5 bases). V dropped 0 bases and J dropped 6 bases, with 8 bases sitting between them. From germline, CDR1 is SQVTM and CDR2 ANQGSEA. The CDR3 loop spans 12 amino acids. CDR3 in amino acids: CSVEEGGAEAFF. CDR3 DNA sequence: TGCAGCGTTGAAGAGGGGGGGGCTGAAGCTTTCTTT.

This chain joins TRBV27 and TRBJ1-1, with a weak D call TRBD1 (5 bases). V shed 3 bases and J shed 6 bases, with 14 bases lying between them. Germline assignment: CDR1 MNHEY and CDR2 SMNVEV (reference sequence). CDR3 length equals 14 residues. DNA of the CDR3: TGTGCCAGCAGTTTCTCCTCGCGGGGCGCTGAAGCTTTCTTT. Translating gives CASSFSSRGAEAFF.

The V gene is TRBV21-1, the J gene TRBJ1-4. TRBV21-1 is a recognized pseudogene. CDR3 length equals 15 residues. CDR3 region: CASTTPSGGNEKLFF. DNA for the CDR3: TGTGCCAGCACTACCCCAAGCGGGGGTAATGAAAAACTGTTTTTT.

The chain joins TRBV5-4 to TRBJ2-1; 7 positions match TRBD1. J gave up 6 bases and V 9 bases, and 15 bases lay outside the gene matches. The CDR3 is made up of 15 amino acids. CDR1 is SGHNT and CDR2 is YYREEE in the germline V gene (reference sequence). CDR3 amino acids: CATSRTGTEGNEQFF. The CDR3 nucleotides read TGTGCCACTTCCCGAACCGGGACAGAGGGCAATGAGCAGTTCTTC.

The chain joins TRBV5-4 to TRBJ1-1; D is uncertain. The CDR3 has 15 amino acids. Germline V lookup: CDR1 SGHNT, CDR2 YYREEE (reference sequence). V gave up 2 bases and J gave up 1 base, with 12 bases separating them. The CDR3 DNA follows: TGTGCCAGCAGCTTAGAGTTAGATAAGAACACTGAAGCTTTCTTT. Protein: CASSLELDKNTEAFF.

The CDR3 region has the DNA TGTGCCAGCAGCCAAAGGGGGGATACGCAGTATTTT. This translates into CASSQRGDTQYF. The V and J genes are TRBV7-2 and TRBJ2-3, with D perhaps matching TRBD1 (6 bases). Per germline, CDR1 SGHTA and CDR2 FQGNSA. This CDR3 contains 12 residues. V was trimmed by 5 bases and J by 6 bases, leaving 9 bases between them. Full variable domain (missing parts from reference TRBV7-2 and TRBJ2-3): GAGVSQSPSNKVTEKGKDVELRCDPISGHTALYWYRQSLGQGLEFLIYFQGNSAPDKSGLPSDRFSAERTGGSVSTLTIQRTQQEDSAVYLCASSQRGDTQYFGPGTRLTVL.

This rearrangement joins TRBV6-1 to TRBJ2-7, with D maybe TRBD2 (7 bases). Per the germline V gene, CDR1 is MNHNS and CDR2 is SASEGT. This CDR3 has 15 residues. V lost 2 bases and J 1 base, leaving 12 bases between the germline ends. CDR3 amino acids: CASSERGGESYEQYF. CDR3 bases: TGTGCCAGCAGTGAAAGGGGGGGCGAGTCCTACGAGCAGTACTTC.

This chain uses TRBV15 with TRBJ2-1; the D is unclear. Germline loops: CDR1 LNHNV, CDR2 YYDKDF (reference sequence). V lost 0 bases and J lost 9, with 6 bases in between. This CDR3 is built from 12 residues. CDR3 in DNA: TGTGCCACCAGCAGAGATTCGCGTGAGCAGTTCTTC. Amino acid sequence: CATSRDSREQFF.

This chain links TRBV18 with TRBJ1-5, with no clear D. CDR1 is KGHSH, CDR2 LQKENI, per germline. Trimming pared 3 bases from V and 1 base from J, leaving 7 bases between. CDR3 length equals 14 residues. CDR3 DNA: TGTGCCAGCTCACCGTCAGGAAGCAATCAGCCCCAGCATTTT. It encodes CASSPSGSNQPQHF.